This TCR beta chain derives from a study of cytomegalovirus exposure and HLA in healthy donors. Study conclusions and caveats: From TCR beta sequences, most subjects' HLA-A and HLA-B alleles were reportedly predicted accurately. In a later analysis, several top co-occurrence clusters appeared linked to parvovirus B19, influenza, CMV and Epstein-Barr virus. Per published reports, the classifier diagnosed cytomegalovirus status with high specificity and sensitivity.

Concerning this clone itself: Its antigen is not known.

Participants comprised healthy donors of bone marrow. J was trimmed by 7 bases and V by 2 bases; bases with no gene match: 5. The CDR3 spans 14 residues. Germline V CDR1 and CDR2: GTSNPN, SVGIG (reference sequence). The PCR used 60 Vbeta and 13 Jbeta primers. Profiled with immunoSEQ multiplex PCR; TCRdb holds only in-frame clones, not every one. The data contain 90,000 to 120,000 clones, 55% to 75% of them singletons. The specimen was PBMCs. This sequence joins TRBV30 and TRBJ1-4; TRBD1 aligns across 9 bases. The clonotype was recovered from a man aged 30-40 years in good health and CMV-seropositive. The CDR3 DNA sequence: TGTGCCTGGAGTCCGGGACAGGGCGGTGAAAAACTGTTTTTT. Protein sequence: CAWSPGQGGEKLFF. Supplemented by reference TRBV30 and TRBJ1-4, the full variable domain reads SQTIHQWPATLVQPVGSPLSLECTVEGTSNPNLYWYRQAAGRGLQLLFYSVGIGQISSEVPQNLSASRPQDRQFILSSKKLLLSDSGFYLCAWSPGQGGEKLFFGSGTQLSVL.